The 31 T cell receptor beta chains below come from one sample, sequenced in a study of T-cell reconstitution after alpha-beta-depleted transplantation in children. Preparing the TCRbeta library involved the use of unique molecular identifiers. TCRdb redid the calling of the PCR reads with MiXCR, one entry per CDR3 protein. The repertoire has over 300,000 distinct CDR3 sequences, under 13% of them found once; the top ten carry approximately 2.3%. The sample here was PBMCs from the stem cell graft donor, taken from the stem cell graft. The receptors originated from a human donor who donated a stem cell graft to a child with acute lymphoblastic leukemia.

With respect to this clonotype: Being one base from a much bigger clone, this may be a read error. The V call is TRBV20-1, the J call TRBJ2-7, with D possibly TRBD2 on 6 matching bases. CDR3 length: 13 residues. Germline loops: CDR1 DFQATT, CDR2 SNEGSKA (reference sequence). V was cut by 0 bases and J by 6 bases, with 12 bases left in between. This CDR3 is CSARESGRSEQYF. DNA of the CDR3: TGCAGTGCTAGAGAATCAGGGAGGAGCGAGCAGTACTTC.

The V call is TRBV7-9, the J call TRBJ2-7; no firm D call. CDR1 is SEHNR and CDR2 is FQNEAQ in the germline V gene (reference sequence). V was pared by 5 bases and J by 8 bases, with 16 bases between. The CDR3 spans 13 residues. The CDR3 loop reads CASSTERASQQYF. In DNA, the CDR3 is TGTGCCAGCAGCACGGAAAGGGCGTCACAGCAGTACTTC.

This clonotype was counted a few times. This chain uses TRBV24-1 with TRBJ2-3; no clear D. The CDR3 runs 18 residues. V shed 4 bases and J shed 4 bases, with 23 bases lying between them. Germline loops: CDR1 KGHDR, CDR2 SFDVKD. This CDR3 reads CATSDWYEKEGPPDTQYF. The DNA of the CDR3 is TGTGCCACCAGTGACTGGTACGAAAAAGAAGGCCCCCCAGATACGCAGTATTTT.

This clonotype was counted many times. This chain connects TRBV7-2 to TRBJ1-2; D unclear. The CDR3 runs to 12 residues. Deletions cut 6 bases from V and 8 bases from J, with 13 bases between. In germline, CDR1 is SGHTA, CDR2 FQGNSA. This CDR3 is CASRPPGWGYTF. In DNA form, the CDR3 reads TGTGCCAGCAGACCTCCGGGCTGGGGCTACACCTTC.

This clonotype has only a few counts. This chain uses TRBV6-5 with TRBJ2-3; 8 bases are shared with TRBD2. The CDR3 totals 15 residues. Trimming took 7 bases from V and 0 from J; bases not matched to a gene: 6. Germline V CDR1 and CDR2: MNHEY, SVGAGI. The CDR3, as DNA: TGTGCCAGCAAGATTAGCGGGATTAGCACAGATACGCAGTATTTT. Translation: CASKISGISTDTQYF.

This clonotype was detected only a few times. The chain combines TRBV5-6 with TRBJ1-5; TRBD1 is a possible D gene (6 bases). In germline, CDR1 is SGHDT, CDR2 YYEEEE. V was clipped by 2 bases and J by 6 bases, with 15 bases between them. CDR3 length: 15 amino acids. CDR3 in amino acids: CASSFTPGGRQPQHF. For the CDR3, the DNA is TGTGCCAGCAGCTTCACTCCGGGGGGCCGTCAGCCCCAGCATTTT.

A few counts support this clonotype. The chain joins TRBV15 to TRBJ2-5, with D perhaps TRBD1 or TRBD2 (5 bases each). This CDR3 is 15 amino acids long. Germline lookup yields CDR1 LNHNV and CDR2 YYDKDF (reference sequence). V was cut by 2 bases and J by 5 bases, with 15 bases left in between. As DNA, the CDR3 is TGTGCCACCAGCAGACCCGGGACGTCACGGGAGACCCAGTACTTC. Protein: CATSRPGTSRETQYF.

The rearrangement joins TRBV11-2 to TRBJ2-1; 15 positions agree with TRBD2. The CDR3 runs to 19 residues. Unmatched junction bases numbered 8, after V lost 2 bases and J lost 3 bases. The germline gives CDR1 SGHAT, CDR2 FQNNGV. DNA of the CDR3: TGTGCCAGCAGCTTAAGAGGACTAGCGGGAGGGCTGGTCTACAATGAGCAGTTCTTC. This sequence encodes CASSLRGLAGGLVYNEQFF.

This clonotype was counted at least ten times. The chain recombines TRBV27 with TRBJ2-1; D is possibly TRBD1 or TRBD2 (5 bases each). CDR1 and CDR2 (germline): MNHEY, SMNVEV (reference sequence). This CDR3 is 17 amino acids long. The V gene lost 1 base and the J gene lost 0 bases, with 13 bases spanning the gap. As DNA, the CDR3 is TGTGCCAGCAGTTTATTGGGACGGTCGAGCTCCTACAATGAGCAGTTCTTC. Protein sequence: CASSLLGRSSSYNEQFF.

The J gene is TRBJ2-5, the V gene TRBV29-1; 9 bases line up with TRBD1. V shed 5 bases and J 4 bases; nucleotides not matched to a gene: 11. In germline, CDR1 is SQVTM, CDR2 ANQGSEA. This CDR3 region has 15 residues. CDR3 region: CSVRPTGGGGETQYF. DNA for the CDR3: TGCAGCGTTCGGCCTACAGGGGGCGGGGGAGAGACCCAGTACTTC.

The chain employs TRBV11-2 and TRBJ2-6, with TRBD1 matching over 8 bases. The germline V gene has CDR1 SGHAT and CDR2 FQNNGV. V was pared by 5 bases and J by 2 bases, with 14 bases of the junction left unmatched. The CDR3 covers 19 residues. CDR3 coding DNA: TGTGCCAGCAGCGTCACCAGGGGGCGCGGATGGACTGGGGCCAACGTCCTGACTTTC. Its translation: CASSVTRGRGWTGANVLTF.

This clonotype was detected many times. V gene TRBV5-5 combines with J gene TRBJ2-3, with 8 bases identical to TRBD1. Per germline, CDR1 SGHKS and CDR2 YYEKEE (reference sequence). The CDR3 runs to 17 residues. V trimming: 1 base; J trimming: 3 bases; junction bases outside the gene matches: 10. CDR3 nucleotides: TGTGCCAGCAGCTTGCGCCCGGGACAGGCTCTAACAGATACGCAGTATTTT. Its protein product is CASSLRPGQALTDTQYF.

The CDR3 loop reads CASSRDSSGRDDYEQYF. As DNA, the CDR3 is TGTGCCAGCAGCCGAGATTCTAGCGGGAGAGACGACTACGAGCAGTACTTC. The gene calls are TRBV7-9 and TRBJ2-7; 10 nucleotides line up with TRBD2. Trimming cost V 5 bases and J 3 bases; bases outside gene matches: 13. Germline V gives CDR1 SEHNR, CDR2 FQNEAQ (reference sequence). The length of the CDR3 is 17 residues.

This clonotype was observed a few times. The chain is built from TRBV6-1 and TRBJ2-7; TRBD2 matches at 8 bases. The germline CDR1 and CDR2 sequences are MNHNS and SASEGT. The CDR3 length is 13 residues. With V trimmed by 6 bases and J by 6 bases, 7 bases remained unmatched. The CDR3 DNA sequence: TGTGCCAGCAGGGTTAGCGGGACGGTCGAGCAGTACTTC. Translated, it gives CASRVSGTVEQYF.

This clonotype was counted between two and nine times. The genes are TRBV10-3 and TRBJ2-3; 8 nucleotides align to TRBD1. Germline V lookup: CDR1 ENHRY, CDR2 SYGVKD. This CDR3 contains 16 residues. V trimming: 4 bases; J trimming: 2 bases; junction bases outside the gene matches: 8. The CDR3 reads CAISGTQDRDTDTQYF. The CDR3, as DNA: TGTGCCATCAGTGGGACCCAGGACAGGGACACAGATACGCAGTATTTT.

The chain recombines TRBV4-2 with TRBJ2-6, with D possibly matching TRBD1 (6 bases). The CDR3 has 17 amino acids. Germline V CDR1 and CDR2: LGHNA, YNFKEQ. The V gene lost 0 bases and the J gene lost 3 bases, with 12 bases spanning the gap. CDR3 in DNA: TGTGCCAGCAGCCAAGAATCAGGGGCGTATGGGGCCAACGTCCTGACTTTC. Translating gives CASSQESGAYGANVLTF.

Only a few counts were recorded for this clonotype. This chain joins TRBV7-2 and TRBJ2-3; maybe TRBD1 (6 bases). The CDR3 sequence is 14 residues long. Trimming stripped 5 bases from V and 6 bases from J, with 15 bases between. Germline CDR1 and CDR2: SGHTA and FQGNSA. Here the CDR3 reads CASSPDRSRDTQYF. The CDR3, as DNA: TGTGCCAGCAGCCCCGACAGGTCTCGGGATACGCAGTATTTT.

The chain is built from TRBV4-3 and TRBJ2-7; 10 positions match TRBD1. The CDR3 totals 15 residues. CDR1 LGHNA and CDR2 YSLEER come from the germline V gene. The junction had 6 bases not matched to a gene; V was cut back by 4 bases and J by 3 bases. The chain's CDR3 is CASSRDRGPFYEQYF. As DNA, the CDR3 is TGCGCCAGCAGCCGAGACAGGGGGCCGTTCTACGAGCAGTACTTC.

This clonotype has a handful of counts. The chain is built from TRBV10-3 and TRBJ1-2; D unclear. Germline CDR1 and CDR2: ENHRY and SYGVKD. The CDR3 spans 16 residues. V was trimmed by 5 bases and J by 4 bases, leaving 20 bases between them. DNA of the CDR3: TGTGCCATCAGTATTTCGGGAGAGGGCGCGGGCTATGGCTACACCTTC. Protein sequence: CAISISGEGAGYGYTF.

This clonotype was seen repeatedly, ten times or more. The chain employs TRBV4-1 and TRBJ2-7; D may be TRBD2 (6 bases). Trimming left V 3 bases short and J 4 bases short, with 10 bases between. Germline V gene data show CDR1 as MGHRA and CDR2 as YSYEKL. The CDR3 contains 13 residues. The CDR3 here is CASSQGRSYEQYF. CDR3 DNA sequence: TGCGCCAGCAGCCAGGGGAGGTCTTACGAGCAGTACTTC.

This clonotype was seen ten or more times. The V gene is TRBV27, the J gene TRBJ1-2; no firm D call. The CDR3 spans 15 residues. CDR1 is MNHEY, CDR2 SMNVEV, per germline (reference sequence). Between the trimmed V and J ends, which lost 2 bases and 0 bases, there was a span of 10 bases. The CDR3 region has the DNA TGTGCCAGCAGTTTAGGAGGCGGAGCTAACTATGGCTACACCTTC. The encoded protein is CASSLGGGANYGYTF.

This chain joins TRBV5-6 and TRBJ2-3; TRBD2 agrees at 7 bases. V gave up 4 bases and J gave up 3 bases; unmatched junction bases: 8. Germline V gene lookup returns CDR1 SGHDT and CDR2 YYEEEE. The CDR3 extends over 15 amino acids. The CDR3 sequence is CASSGGGEWTDTQYF. CDR3 in DNA: TGTGCCAGCAGCGGGGGAGGGGAATGGACAGATACGCAGTATTTT.

This clonotype occurred many times. J is TRBJ1-1 and V is TRBV12-3 or TRBV12-4, with D perhaps matching TRBD1 (6 bases). This CDR3 is 14 amino acids long. V lost 5 bases to trimming and J lost 5 bases, with 15 bases between them. The CDR3 DNA reads as TGTGCCAGCAGTCTAGTAGGGGGGCGTACTGAAGCTTTCTTT. Translated: CASSLVGGRTEAFF.

In its sample, this clonotype was seen a few times. The chain is built from TRBV5-1 and TRBJ2-3; 7 nucleotides agree with TRBD2. J lost 1 base, V lost 2 bases, and 7 bases had no gene match. The CDR3 loop spans 16 amino acids. The germline V gene has CDR1 SGHRS and CDR2 YFSETQ. The CDR3 protein is CASSFGREMGTDTQYF. The CDR3 coding sequence is TGCGCCAGCAGCTTTGGGCGGGAGATGGGCACAGATACGCAGTATTTT.

The chain is built from TRBV6-5 and TRBJ2-7; the match to TRBD1 covers 7 bases. Losses at the gene ends were 2 bases for V and 9 bases for J; bases not matched to a gene: 13. There are 15 residues in the CDR3. Germline-derived CDR1 and CDR2 are MNHEY and SVGAGI. CDR3 protein: CASSYGTDSSNGQYF. In nucleotides, the CDR3 is TGTGCCAGCAGTTACGGGACAGACTCCTCGAATGGGCAGTACTTC.

V gene TRBV4-3 combines with J gene TRBJ2-2; 9 positions match TRBD2. The CDR3 extends over 17 amino acids. The J segment lost 2 bases and the V segment lost 0 bases, leaving 4 bases of the junction unmatched. Per germline, CDR1 LGHNA and CDR2 YSLEER. The CDR3 DNA follows: TGCGCCAGCAGCCAAGACTCAGCGGGAGGAAACACCGGGGAGCTGTTTTTT. Its translation is CASSQDSAGGNTGELFF.

This chain connects TRBV7-9 to TRBJ2-2; D perhaps matches TRBD2 (5 bases). The germline CDR1 and CDR2 sequences are SEHNR and FQNEAQ (reference sequence). V lost 1 base to trimming and J lost 2 bases, with 8 bases between them. This CDR3 is 15 amino acids long. The CDR3 bases are TGTGCCAGCAGCTTAGAACTAGACAACACCGGGGAGCTGTTTTTT. It codes for CASSLELDNTGELFF. Filled out from reference TRBV7-9 and TRBJ2-2, the complete variable domain reads DTGVSQNPRHKITKRGQNVTFRCDPISEHNRLYWYRQTLGQGPEFLTYFQNEAQLEKSRLLSDRFSAERPKGSFSTLEIQRTEQGDSAMYLCASSLELDNTGELFFGEGSRLTVL.

This clonotype was detected many times. The CDR3 region is CASSSLPGADTQYF. Written as DNA, the CDR3 is TGTGCCAGCAGCTCGCTCCCGGGCGCAGATACGCAGTATTTT. The chain has TRBV7-3 and TRBJ2-3; D gene ambiguous. Trimming removed 4 bases from V and 4 bases from J, with 12 bases in between. The CDR3 has 14 residues. Germline CDR1 and CDR2: SGHTA and FQGTGA.

Concerning this clonotype: A read error may account for a junction end that differs from germline. The chain employs TRBV4-2 and TRBJ2-3, with D perhaps being TRBD1 or TRBD2 (6 bases each). The CDR3 has 17 residues. Germline CDR1 LGHNA, CDR2 YNFKEQ. The CDR3 loop is CASSQEGTGANTDTHYF. CDR3 nucleotide sequence: TGTGCCAGCAGCCAAGAAGGGACGGGGGCTAACACAGATACGCATTATTTT.

This clonotype was counted between two and nine times. This chain connects TRBV20-1 to TRBJ2-1; a possible D gene is TRBD1 (5 bases). This CDR3 is 15 amino acids long. From germline, CDR1 is DFQATT and CDR2 SNEGSKA (reference sequence). Trimming pared 0 bases from V and 4 bases from J, leaving 13 bases between. The CDR3 loop is CSAREAGPYYNEQFF. CDR3 bases: TGCAGTGCTAGAGAAGCAGGGCCGTATTACAATGAGCAGTTCTTC.

This clonotype was observed a few times. V usage is TRBV7-9 and J usage is TRBJ1-2, with 7 bases that match TRBD1. V dropped 0 bases and J dropped 7; count of bases not matched to a gene: 8. CDR3 size: 15 residues. CDR1 and CDR2 (germline): SEHNR, FQNEAQ (reference sequence). The CDR3: CASSLATQGGPGYTF. CDR3 DNA: TGTGCCAGCAGCTTAGCGACCCAGGGGGGACCTGGCTACACCTTC.